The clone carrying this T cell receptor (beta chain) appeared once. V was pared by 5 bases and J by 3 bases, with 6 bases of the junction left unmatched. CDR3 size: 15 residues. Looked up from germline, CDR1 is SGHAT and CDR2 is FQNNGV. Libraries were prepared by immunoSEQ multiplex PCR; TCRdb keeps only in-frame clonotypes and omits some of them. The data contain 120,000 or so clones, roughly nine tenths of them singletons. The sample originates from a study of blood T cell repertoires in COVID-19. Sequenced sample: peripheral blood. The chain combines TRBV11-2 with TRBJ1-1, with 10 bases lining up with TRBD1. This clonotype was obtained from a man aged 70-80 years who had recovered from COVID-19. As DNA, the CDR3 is TGTGCCAGCAGCCCCGGAGGGACAGGGGACACTGAAGCTTTCTTT. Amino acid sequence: CASSPGGTGDTEAFF. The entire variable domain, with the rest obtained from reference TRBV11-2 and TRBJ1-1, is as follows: EAGVAQSPRYKIIEKRQSVAFWCNPISGHATLYWYQQILGQGPKLLIQFQNNGVVDDSQLPKDRFSAERLKGVDSTLKIQPAKLEDSAVYLCASSPGGTGDTEAFFGQGTRLTVV.